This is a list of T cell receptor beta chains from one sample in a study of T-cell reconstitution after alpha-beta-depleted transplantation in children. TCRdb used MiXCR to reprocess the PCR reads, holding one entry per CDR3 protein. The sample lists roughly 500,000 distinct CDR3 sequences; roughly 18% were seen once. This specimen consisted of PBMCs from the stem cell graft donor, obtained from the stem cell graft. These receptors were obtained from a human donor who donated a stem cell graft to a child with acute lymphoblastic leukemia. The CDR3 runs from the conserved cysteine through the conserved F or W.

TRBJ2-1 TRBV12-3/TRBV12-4 CANGIPPYNEQFF
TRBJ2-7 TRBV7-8 CASSLEGLWQYF
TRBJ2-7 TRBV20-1 CSARDSVYYSYEQYF
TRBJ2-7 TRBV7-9 CASSLVGGGPADEQYF
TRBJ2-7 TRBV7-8 CASSLIGGSLDEQYF
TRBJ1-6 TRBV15 CATSLITPAPLIF
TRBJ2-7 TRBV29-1 CSVTHRGYEQYF
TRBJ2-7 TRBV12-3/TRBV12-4 CASSFGQGGIHEQYF
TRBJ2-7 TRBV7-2 CASSLSHVSFGYEQYF
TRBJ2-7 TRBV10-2 CASSEGQGNYEQYF
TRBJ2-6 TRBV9 CASSVGPSGANVLTF
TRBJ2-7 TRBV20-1 CSASGGTGVSYEQYF
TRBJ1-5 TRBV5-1 CASSLGPNSNQPQHF
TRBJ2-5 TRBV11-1 CASSSSLAGPRKSQETQYF
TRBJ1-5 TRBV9 CASSVGGQEGQPQHF
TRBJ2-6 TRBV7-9 CASSLASISGANVLTF
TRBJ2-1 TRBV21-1 CASSKKAILALGIGEQFF
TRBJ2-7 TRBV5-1 CASSVNRNYEQYF
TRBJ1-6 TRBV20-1 CSARNPGQGNSPLHF
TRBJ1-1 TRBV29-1 CSVERTGTNTEAFF
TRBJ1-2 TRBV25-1 CASSEYAGYGYTF
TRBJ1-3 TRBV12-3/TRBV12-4 CASGGAAGNTIYF
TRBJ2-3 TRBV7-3 CASSVGDSGRYPDTQYF
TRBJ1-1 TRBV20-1 CSARDIGGSNTEAFF
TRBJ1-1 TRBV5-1 CASSLTRGLAEAFF
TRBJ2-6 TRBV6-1 CASSTRTLSGANVLTF
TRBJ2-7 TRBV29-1 CSVVARYEQYF
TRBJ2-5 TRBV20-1 CSALGLAGGRETQYF
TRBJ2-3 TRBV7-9 CASSPQTSGYTDTQYF
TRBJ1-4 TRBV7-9 CASSLARQTTTNEKLFF
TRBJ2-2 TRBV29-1 CSVRTSGNTGELFF
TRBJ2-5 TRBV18 CASSPKPRGQETQYF
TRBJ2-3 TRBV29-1 CSALGWGLGVTDTQYF
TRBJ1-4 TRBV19 CASSTGTVRSNEKLFF
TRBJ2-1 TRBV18 CASSPGTAEQFF
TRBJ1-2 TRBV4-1 CASSQERGAVYGYTF
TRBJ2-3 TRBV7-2 CASSSELASSTDTQYF
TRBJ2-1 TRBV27 CATLGLAGSYNEQFF
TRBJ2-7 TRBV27 CASSRIADSSYEQYF
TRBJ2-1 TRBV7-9 CASSPFTSVDEQFF
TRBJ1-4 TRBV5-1 CASSLAGAGNLNNEKLFF
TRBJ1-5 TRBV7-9 CASSLDSQPQHF
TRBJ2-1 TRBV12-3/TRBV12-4 CASSGDAEGDNEQFF
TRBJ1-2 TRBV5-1 CASSLEERHGYTF
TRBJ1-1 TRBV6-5 CASSLQSWNTEAFF
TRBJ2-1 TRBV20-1 CSAVGYNEQFF